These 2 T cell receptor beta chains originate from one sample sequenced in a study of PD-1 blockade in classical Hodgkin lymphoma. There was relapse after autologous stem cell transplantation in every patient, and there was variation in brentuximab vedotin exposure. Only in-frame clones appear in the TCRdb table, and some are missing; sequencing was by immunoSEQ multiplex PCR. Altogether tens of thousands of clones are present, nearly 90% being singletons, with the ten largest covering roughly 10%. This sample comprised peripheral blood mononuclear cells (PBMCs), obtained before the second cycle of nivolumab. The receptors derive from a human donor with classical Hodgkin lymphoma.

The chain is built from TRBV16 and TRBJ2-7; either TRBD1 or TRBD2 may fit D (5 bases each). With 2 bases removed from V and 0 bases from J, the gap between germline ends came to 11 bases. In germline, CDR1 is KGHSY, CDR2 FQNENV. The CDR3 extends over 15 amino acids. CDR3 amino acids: CASSQAQGPSYEQYF. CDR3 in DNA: TGTGCCAGCAGCCAAGCCCAGGGACCCTCCTACGAGCAGTACTTC.

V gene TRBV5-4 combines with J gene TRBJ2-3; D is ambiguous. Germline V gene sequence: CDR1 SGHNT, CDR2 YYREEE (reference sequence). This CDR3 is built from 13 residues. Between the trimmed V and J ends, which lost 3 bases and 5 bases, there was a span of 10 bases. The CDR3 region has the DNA TGTGCCAGCAGCTCGACCTTCGGAGATACGCAGTATTTT. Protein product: CASSSTFGDTQYF.